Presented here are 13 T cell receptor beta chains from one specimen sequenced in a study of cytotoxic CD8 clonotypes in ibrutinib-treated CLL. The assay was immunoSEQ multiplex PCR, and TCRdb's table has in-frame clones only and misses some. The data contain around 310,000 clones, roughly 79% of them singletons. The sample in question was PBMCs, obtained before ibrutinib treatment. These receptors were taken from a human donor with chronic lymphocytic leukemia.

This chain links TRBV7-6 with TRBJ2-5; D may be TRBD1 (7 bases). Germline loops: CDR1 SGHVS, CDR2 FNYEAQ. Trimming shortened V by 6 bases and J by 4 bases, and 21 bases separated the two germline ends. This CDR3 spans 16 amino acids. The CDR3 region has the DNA TGTGCCAGCAGGCGGTCAGGGGGGCAGCTTTCAGAGACCCAGTACTTC. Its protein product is CASRRSGGQLSETQYF.

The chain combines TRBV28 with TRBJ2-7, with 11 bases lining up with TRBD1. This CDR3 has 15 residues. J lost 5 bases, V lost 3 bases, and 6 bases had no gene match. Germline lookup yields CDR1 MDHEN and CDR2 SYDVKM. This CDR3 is CASSFLGQGANEQYF. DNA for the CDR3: TGTGCCAGCAGTTTTCTTGGACAGGGGGCCAACGAGCAGTACTTC.

The CDR3 DNA sequence: TGTGCCAGCAGTTTATTTTTTACGCGGGGGGCGGATGAGCAGTTCTTC. Translating gives CASSLFFTRGADEQFF. V usage is TRBV27 and J usage is TRBJ2-1, with 8 bases identical to TRBD2. The J segment lost 8 bases and the V segment lost 1 base, leaving 10 bases of the junction unmatched. Germline CDR1 reads MNHEY; CDR2 reads SMNVEV (reference sequence). This CDR3 is 16 amino acids long.

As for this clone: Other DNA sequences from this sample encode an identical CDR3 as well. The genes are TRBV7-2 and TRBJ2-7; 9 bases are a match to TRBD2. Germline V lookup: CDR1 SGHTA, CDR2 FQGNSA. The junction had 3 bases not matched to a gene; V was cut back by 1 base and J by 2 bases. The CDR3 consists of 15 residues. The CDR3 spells CASSLEAGGAYEQYF. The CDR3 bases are TGTGCCAGCAGCTTAGAGGCGGGAGGGGCCTACGAGCAGTACTTC.

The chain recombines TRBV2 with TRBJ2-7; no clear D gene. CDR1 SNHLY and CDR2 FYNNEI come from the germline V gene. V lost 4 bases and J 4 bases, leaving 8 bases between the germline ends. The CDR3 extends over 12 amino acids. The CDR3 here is CASSVRPYEQYF. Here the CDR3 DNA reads TGTGCCAGCAGTGTGCGCCCTTACGAGCAGTACTTC.

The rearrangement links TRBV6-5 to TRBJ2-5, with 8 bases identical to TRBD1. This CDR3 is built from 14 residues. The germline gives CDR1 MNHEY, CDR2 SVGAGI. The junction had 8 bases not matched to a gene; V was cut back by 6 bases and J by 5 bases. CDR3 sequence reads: CASSRSHRGETQYF. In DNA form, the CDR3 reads TGTGCCAGCAGCCGATCCCACAGGGGGGAGACCCAGTACTTC.

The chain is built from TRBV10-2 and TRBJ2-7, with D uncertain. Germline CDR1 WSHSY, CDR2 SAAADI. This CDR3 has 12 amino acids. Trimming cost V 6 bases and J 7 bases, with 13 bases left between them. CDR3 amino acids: CASRAPEGEQYF. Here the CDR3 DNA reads TGCGCCAGCAGGGCCCCTGAAGGGGAGCAGTACTTC.

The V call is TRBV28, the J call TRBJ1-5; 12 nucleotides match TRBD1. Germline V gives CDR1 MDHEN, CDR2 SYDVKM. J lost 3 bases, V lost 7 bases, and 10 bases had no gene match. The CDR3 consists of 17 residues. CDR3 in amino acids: CASTNHRDRGPNQPQHF. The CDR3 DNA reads TGTGCCAGCACCAATCACCGGGACAGGGGGCCCAATCAGCCCCAGCATTTT.

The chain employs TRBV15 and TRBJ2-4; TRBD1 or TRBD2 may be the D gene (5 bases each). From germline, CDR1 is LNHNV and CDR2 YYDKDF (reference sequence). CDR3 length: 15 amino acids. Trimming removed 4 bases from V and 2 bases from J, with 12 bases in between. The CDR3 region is CATSTLGVSKNIQYF. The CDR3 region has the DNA TGTGCCACCAGCACTCTGGGGGTTTCCAAAAACATTCAGTACTTC.

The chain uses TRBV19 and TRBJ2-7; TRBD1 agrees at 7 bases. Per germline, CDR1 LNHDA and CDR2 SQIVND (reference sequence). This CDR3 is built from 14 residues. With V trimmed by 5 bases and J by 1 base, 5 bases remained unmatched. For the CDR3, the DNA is TGTGCCAGTAGTTCCGGGACAGTTTCCTACGAGCAGTACTTC. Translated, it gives CASSSGTVSYEQYF.

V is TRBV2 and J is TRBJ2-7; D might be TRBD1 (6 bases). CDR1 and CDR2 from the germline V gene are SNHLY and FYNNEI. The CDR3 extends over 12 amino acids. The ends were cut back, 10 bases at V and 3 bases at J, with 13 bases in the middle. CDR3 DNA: TGTGCCACGCGAGGACAGTTCTACGAGCAGTACTTC. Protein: CATRGQFYEQYF.

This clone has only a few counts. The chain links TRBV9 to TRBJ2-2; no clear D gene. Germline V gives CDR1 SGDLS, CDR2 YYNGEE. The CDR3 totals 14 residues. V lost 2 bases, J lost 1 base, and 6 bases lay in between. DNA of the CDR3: TGTGCCAGCAGCGTCCGACAGAACACCGGGGAGCTGTTTTTT. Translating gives CASSVRQNTGELFF.

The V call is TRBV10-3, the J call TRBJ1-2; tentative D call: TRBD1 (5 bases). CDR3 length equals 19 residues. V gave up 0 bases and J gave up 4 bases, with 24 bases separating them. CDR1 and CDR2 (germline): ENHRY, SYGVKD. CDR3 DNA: TGTGCCATCAGTGAGTCTGAGACAGCCTTAACAAGGTGGAGCTATGGCTACACCTTC. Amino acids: CAISESETALTRWSYGYTF.